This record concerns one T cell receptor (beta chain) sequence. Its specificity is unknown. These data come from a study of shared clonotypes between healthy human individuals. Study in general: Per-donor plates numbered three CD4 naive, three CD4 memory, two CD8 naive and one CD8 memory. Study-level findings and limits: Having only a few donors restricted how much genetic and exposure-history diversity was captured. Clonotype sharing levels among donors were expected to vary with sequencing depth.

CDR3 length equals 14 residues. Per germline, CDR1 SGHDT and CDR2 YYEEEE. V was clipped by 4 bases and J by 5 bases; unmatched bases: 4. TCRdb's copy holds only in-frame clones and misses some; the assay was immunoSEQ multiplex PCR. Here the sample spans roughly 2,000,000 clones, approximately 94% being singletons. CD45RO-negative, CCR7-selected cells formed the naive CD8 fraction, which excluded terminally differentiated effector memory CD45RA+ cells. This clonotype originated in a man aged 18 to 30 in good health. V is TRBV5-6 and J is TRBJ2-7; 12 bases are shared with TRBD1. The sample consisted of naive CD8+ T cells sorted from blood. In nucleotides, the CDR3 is TGTGCCAGCAGCGTTAGGGACAGGGGGCACGAGCAGTACTTC. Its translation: CASSVRDRGHEQYF. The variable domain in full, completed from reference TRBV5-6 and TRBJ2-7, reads DAGVTQSPTHLIKTRGQQVTLRCSPKSGHDTVSWYQQALGQGPQFIFQYYEEEERQRGNFPDRFSGHQFPNYSSELNVNALLLGDSALYLCASSVRDRGHEQYFGPGTRLTVT.